The T cell receptor beta chain described here comes from a study of blood T cell repertoires in COVID-19. Overall study context: Samples of COVID-19 (acute and convalescent) were obtained from the United States, Italy and Spain. PBMCs, B-cell-depleted T cells, or T cells provided the cDNA or gDNA that made up the material.

In Seattle, patients joined the study during active infection and were tracked longitudinally. Study processing details: Amplification with reference gene primers provided the estimates of nucleated cell counts. Assay used: immunoSEQ multiplex PCR; TCRdb lists only in-frame clones, some missing. The V and J calls and clone size were taken over from that table, and D and trimming were inferred from the DNA. The table has 150,000 to 200,000 clones, over 90% seen once; the top ten hold roughly 1.9%. The V gene end was trimmed by 5 bases and the J gene end by 10 bases; junction bases not matched to a gene: 8. CDR1 and CDR2 from the germline V gene are SGHNT and YENEEA. The CDR3 totals 14 residues.

This chain uses TRBV11-3 with TRBJ1-1; 12 bases agree with TRBD1. This TCR was recovered from a woman in her fifties or sixties with COVID-19, enrolled during active disease. Specimen: peripheral blood. This CDR3 reads CASSHGTGGQAAFF. DNA for the CDR3: TGTGCCAGCAGCCATGGGACAGGGGGCCAAGCAGCTTTCTTT.